The rows below give T cell receptor beta chains drawn from one sample of a study of blood T cells in healthy people across ages. TCRdb recomputed calls from the 5' RACE reads with MiXCR, one row per CDR3 protein. Of roughly 900,000 distinct CDR3 sequences in the sample, under 30% were seen once. Sequencing used blood. The source of these receptors is a woman at least 80 years old in good health. Both conserved end residues are trimmed from each CDR3. Each record gives: V gene, J gene, CDR3 protein.

v_gene: TRBV7-2
j_gene: TRBJ1-1
CDR3aa: ASSQARGALNTEAF

v_gene: TRBV14
j_gene: TRBJ2-1
CDR3aa: ASSRSHTDNEQF

v_gene: TRBV7-2
j_gene: TRBJ1-3
CDR3aa: ASSPWDIRSLLSGNTIY

v_gene: TRBV5-1
j_gene: TRBJ2-7
CDR3aa: ASSAGTTNFEQY

v_gene: TRBV6-5
j_gene: TRBJ2-3
CDR3aa: ASSYSREDTQY

v_gene: TRBV6-1
j_gene: TRBJ2-3
CDR3aa: ASRTGGSGTDTQY

v_gene: TRBV7-6
j_gene: TRBJ2-3
CDR3aa: ASGLLASGATDTQY

v_gene: TRBV20-1
j_gene: TRBJ1-2
CDR3aa: SADKRGYGYT

v_gene: TRBV19
j_gene: TRBJ2-7
CDR3aa: ASSIAGTGFDWGYEQY

v_gene: TRBV6-1
j_gene: TRBJ1-2
CDR3aa: ATTLDRYYGYT

v_gene: TRBV7-2
j_gene: TRBJ1-2
CDR3aa: ASSSPGLGYGYT

v_gene: TRBV6-2/TRBV6-3
j_gene: TRBJ2-6
CDR3aa: ASRSEGAGANVLT

v_gene: TRBV4-2
j_gene: TRBJ1-4
CDR3aa: ASSQGGQGNEKLF

v_gene: TRBV27
j_gene: TRBJ2-5
CDR3aa: ASSLGQGLGKTQY

v_gene: TRBV11-3
j_gene: TRBJ2-1
CDR3aa: ASSFGGQTTEQF

v_gene: TRBV7-9
j_gene: TRBJ2-7
CDR3aa: ASSFKGFNGVYEQY

v_gene: TRBV5-4
j_gene: TRBJ1-2
CDR3aa: ASSWVTGNYGYT

v_gene: TRBV15
j_gene: TRBJ2-4
CDR3aa: ATSSGPPIIQY

v_gene: TRBV5-5
j_gene: TRBJ1-4
CDR3aa: ASSLGQSINEKLF

v_gene: TRBV12-3/TRBV12-4
j_gene: TRBJ1-2
CDR3aa: ASTPQGAVQNEGYT

v_gene: TRBV6-5
j_gene: TRBJ1-1
CDR3aa: ASRTTGVGSTEAF

v_gene: TRBV4-3
j_gene: TRBJ2-1
CDR3aa: ASSQDLSRREQF

v_gene: TRBV12-3/TRBV12-4
j_gene: TRBJ2-2
CDR3aa: ASTLTSTGTGELF

v_gene: TRBV7-2
j_gene: TRBJ2-7
CDR3aa: ASSPRANWDYEQY

v_gene: TRBV5-4
j_gene: TRBJ2-3
CDR3aa: ASSSPGPGADTQY

v_gene: TRBV3-1
j_gene: TRBJ2-7
CDR3aa: ASSQSRGPGGEQY

v_gene: TRBV6-6
j_gene: TRBJ2-3
CDR3aa: ASSPRTADTQY

v_gene: TRBV29-1
j_gene: TRBJ1-2
CDR3aa: SVARQGANYGYT

v_gene: TRBV20-1
j_gene: TRBJ2-4
CDR3aa: SAEYRGAKNIQY

v_gene: TRBV6-1
j_gene: TRBJ2-3
CDR3aa: ASSERTSRADTQY

v_gene: TRBV15
j_gene: TRBJ2-5
CDR3aa: ATGRDRGIQETQY

v_gene: TRBV7-2
j_gene: TRBJ2-5
CDR3aa: ASSTQAGGPAETQY

v_gene: TRBV7-9
j_gene: TRBJ1-2
CDR3aa: ASSYDTYLGKGYT

v_gene: TRBV20-1
j_gene: TRBJ2-3
CDR3aa: SAFRALRPDTQY

v_gene: TRBV12-3/TRBV12-4
j_gene: TRBJ1-5
CDR3aa: ASSLALGQPQH

v_gene: TRBV27
j_gene: TRBJ1-1
CDR3aa: ASSLSRTGRNTEAF

v_gene: TRBV9
j_gene: TRBJ2-1
CDR3aa: ASSVGVAGVGNEQF

v_gene: TRBV11-2
j_gene: TRBJ2-7
CDR3aa: ASSLAAGTTYERY

v_gene: TRBV24-1
j_gene: TRBJ2-1
CDR3aa: ATSLGQGGYNEQF

v_gene: TRBV7-8
j_gene: TRBJ1-5
CDR3aa: AGSLGNRGVGNQPQH

v_gene: TRBV7-9
j_gene: TRBJ2-2
CDR3aa: ASSPKTSTGELF

v_gene: TRBV27
j_gene: TRBJ2-3
CDR3aa: ASSTGQRDTQY

v_gene: TRBV15
j_gene: TRBJ2-7
CDR3aa: ATTTAPGQGTSGADEQY

v_gene: TRBV5-1
j_gene: TRBJ2-1
CDR3aa: ASSLKSVAGYNEQF

v_gene: TRBV12-3/TRBV12-4
j_gene: TRBJ2-7
CDR3aa: ASKTSGAYEQY

v_gene: TRBV18
j_gene: TRBJ1-4
CDR3aa: ASSPETATNEKLF

v_gene: TRBV28
j_gene: TRBJ1-4
CDR3aa: ASSSSGGANEKLF

v_gene: TRBV12-3/TRBV12-4
j_gene: TRBJ2-7
CDR3aa: ASSLVTGDIATSEQY